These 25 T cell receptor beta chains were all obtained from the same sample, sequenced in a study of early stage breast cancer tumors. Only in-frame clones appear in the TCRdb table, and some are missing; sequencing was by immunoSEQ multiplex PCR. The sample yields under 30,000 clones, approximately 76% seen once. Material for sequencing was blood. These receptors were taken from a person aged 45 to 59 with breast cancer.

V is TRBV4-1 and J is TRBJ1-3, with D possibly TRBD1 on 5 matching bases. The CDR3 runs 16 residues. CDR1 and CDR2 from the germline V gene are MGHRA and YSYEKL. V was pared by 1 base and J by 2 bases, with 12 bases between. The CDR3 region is CASSQANQGAGNTIYF. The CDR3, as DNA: TGCGCCAGCAGCCAAGCTAATCAGGGAGCTGGAAACACCATATATTTT.

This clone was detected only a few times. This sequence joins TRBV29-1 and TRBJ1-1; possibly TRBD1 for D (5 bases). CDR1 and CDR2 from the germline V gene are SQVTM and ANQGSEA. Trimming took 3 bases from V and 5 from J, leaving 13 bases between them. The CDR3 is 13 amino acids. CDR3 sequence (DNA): TGCAGCGTTGAGGTGGGACCGGGTACTGAAGCTTTCTTT. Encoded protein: CSVEVGPGTEAFF. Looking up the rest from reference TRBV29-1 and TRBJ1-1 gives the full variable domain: SAVISQKPSRDICQRGTSLTIQCQVDSQVTMMFWYRQQPGQSLTLIATANQGSEATYESGFVIDKFPISRPNLTFSTLTVSNMSPEDSSIYLCSVEVGPGTEAFFGQGTRLTVV.

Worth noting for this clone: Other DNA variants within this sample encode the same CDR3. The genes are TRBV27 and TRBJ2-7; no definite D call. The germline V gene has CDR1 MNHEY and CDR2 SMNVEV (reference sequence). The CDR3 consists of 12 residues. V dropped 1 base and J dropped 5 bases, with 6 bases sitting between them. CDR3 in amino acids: CASSLLGDEQYF. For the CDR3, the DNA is TGTGCCAGCAGTTTATTAGGTGACGAGCAGTACTTC.

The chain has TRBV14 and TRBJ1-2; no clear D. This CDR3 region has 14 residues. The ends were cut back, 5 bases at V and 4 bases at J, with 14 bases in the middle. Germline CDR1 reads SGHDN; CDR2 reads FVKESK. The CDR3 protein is CASSSYSQRYGYTF. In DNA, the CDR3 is TGTGCCAGCAGCAGTTACTCTCAGCGCTATGGCTACACCTTC.

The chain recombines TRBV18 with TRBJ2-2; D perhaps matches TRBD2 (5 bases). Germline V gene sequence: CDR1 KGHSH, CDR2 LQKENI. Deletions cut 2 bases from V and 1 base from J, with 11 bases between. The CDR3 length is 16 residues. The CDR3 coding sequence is TGTGCCAGCTCACCAGAGGGTCTATGGAACACCGGGGAGCTGTTTTTT. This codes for CASSPEGLWNTGELFF. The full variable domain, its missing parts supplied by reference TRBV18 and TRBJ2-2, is NAGVMQNPRHLVRRRGQEARLRCSPMKGHSHVYWYRQLPEEGLKFMVYLQKENIIDESGMPKERFSAEFPKEGPSILRIQQVVRGDSAAYFCASSPEGLWNTGELFFGEGSRLTVL.

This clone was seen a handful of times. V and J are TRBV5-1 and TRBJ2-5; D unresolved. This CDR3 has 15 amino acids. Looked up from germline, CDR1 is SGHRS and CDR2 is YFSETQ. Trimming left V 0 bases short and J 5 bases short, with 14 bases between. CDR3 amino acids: CASSLARSSRETQYF. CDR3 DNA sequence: TGCGCCAGCAGCTTGGCTCGGTCCTCTCGGGAGACCCAGTACTTC.

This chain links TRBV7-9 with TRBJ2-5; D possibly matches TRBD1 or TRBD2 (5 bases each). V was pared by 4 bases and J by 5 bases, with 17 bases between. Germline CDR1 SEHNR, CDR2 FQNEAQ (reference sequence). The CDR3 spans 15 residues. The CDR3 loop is CASSWGSTPPETQYF. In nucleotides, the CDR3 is TGTGCCAGCAGCTGGGGGAGCACACCGCCGGAGACCCAGTACTTC.

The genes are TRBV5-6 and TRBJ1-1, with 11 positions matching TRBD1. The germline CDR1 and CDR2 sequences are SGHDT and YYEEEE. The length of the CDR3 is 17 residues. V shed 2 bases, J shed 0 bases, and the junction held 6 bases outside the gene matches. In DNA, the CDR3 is TGTGCCAGCAGCTTTGGGGACAGGGGGGAAATGAACACTGAAGCTTTCTTT. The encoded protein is CASSFGDRGEMNTEAFF.

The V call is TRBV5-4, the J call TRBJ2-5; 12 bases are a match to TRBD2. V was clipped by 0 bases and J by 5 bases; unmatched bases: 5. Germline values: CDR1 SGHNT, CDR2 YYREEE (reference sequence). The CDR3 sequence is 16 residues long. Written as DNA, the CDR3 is TGTGCCAGCAGCTTGGGACTAGCGGGAGTCGGGGAGACCCAGTACTTC. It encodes CASSLGLAGVGETQYF.

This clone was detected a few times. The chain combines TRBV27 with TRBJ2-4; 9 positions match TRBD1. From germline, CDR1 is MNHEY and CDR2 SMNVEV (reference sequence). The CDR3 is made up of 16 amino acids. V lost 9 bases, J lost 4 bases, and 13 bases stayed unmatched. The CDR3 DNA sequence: TGTGCCAGTAGTGATCCGGGACAGGGCCTTAAAAACATTCAGTACTTC. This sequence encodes CASSDPGQGLKNIQYF.

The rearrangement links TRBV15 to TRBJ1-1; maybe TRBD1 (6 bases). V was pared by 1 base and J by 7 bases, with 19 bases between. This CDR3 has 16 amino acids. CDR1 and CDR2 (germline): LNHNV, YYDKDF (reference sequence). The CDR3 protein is CATSRGSGLGGVEAFF. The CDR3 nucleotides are TGTGCCACCAGCAGAGGGTCGGGGTTAGGGGGGGTTGAAGCTTTCTTT. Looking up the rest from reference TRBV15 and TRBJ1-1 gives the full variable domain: DAMVIQNPRYQVTQFGKPVTLSCSQTLNHNVMYWYQQKSSQAPKLLFHYYDKDFNNEADTPDNFQSRRPNTSFCFLDIRSPGLGDTAMYLCATSRGSGLGGVEAFFGQGTRLTVV.

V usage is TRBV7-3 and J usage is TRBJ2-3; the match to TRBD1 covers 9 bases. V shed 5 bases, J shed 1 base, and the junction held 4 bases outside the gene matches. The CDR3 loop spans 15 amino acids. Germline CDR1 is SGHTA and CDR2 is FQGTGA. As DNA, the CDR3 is TGTGCCAGCAGCAGGACAGGGGAGGGCACAGATACGCAGTATTTT. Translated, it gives CASSRTGEGTDTQYF.

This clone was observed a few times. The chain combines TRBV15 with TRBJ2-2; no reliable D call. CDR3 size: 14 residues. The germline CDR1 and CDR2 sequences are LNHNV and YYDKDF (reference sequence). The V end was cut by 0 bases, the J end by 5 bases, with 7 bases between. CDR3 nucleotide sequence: TGTGCCACCAGCAGAGATTCATCTACCGGGGAGCTGTTTTTT. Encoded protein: CATSRDSSTGELFF.

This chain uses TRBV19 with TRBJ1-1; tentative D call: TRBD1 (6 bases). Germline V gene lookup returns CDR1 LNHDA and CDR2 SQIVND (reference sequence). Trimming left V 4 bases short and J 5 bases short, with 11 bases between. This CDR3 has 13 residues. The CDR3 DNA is TGTGCCAGTAGTACTACAGGGAGGACTGAAGCTTTCTTT. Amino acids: CASSTTGRTEAFF.

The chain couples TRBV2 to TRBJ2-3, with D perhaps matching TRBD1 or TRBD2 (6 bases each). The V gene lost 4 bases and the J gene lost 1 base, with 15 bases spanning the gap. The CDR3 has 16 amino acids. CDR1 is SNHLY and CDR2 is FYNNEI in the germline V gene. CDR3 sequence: CASSGWGAFGTDTQYF. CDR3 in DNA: TGTGCCAGCAGTGGGTGGGGGGCGTTTGGCACAGATACGCAGTATTTT.

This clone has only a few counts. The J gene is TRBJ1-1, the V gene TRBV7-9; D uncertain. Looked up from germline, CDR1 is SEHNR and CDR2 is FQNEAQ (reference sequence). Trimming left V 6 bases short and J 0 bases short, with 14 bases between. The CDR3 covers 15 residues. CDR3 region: CASSRDVTMNTEAFF. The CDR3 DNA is TGTGCCAGCAGTCGCGACGTAACTATGAACACTGAAGCTTTCTTT.

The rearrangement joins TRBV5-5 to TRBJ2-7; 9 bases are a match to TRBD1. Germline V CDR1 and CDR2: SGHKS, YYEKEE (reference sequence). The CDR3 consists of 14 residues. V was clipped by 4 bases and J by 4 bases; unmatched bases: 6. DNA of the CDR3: TGTGCCAGCAGCCGGACGGGACAGGGTTACGAGCAGTACTTC. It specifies CASSRTGQGYEQYF.

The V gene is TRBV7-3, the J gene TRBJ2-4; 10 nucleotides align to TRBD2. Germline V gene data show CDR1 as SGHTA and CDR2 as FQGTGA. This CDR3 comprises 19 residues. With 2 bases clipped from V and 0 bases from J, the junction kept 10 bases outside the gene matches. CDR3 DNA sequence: TGTGCCAGCAGCTTAGACCCAGCGGGAGGGCCCTTAGCCAAAAACATTCAGTACTTC. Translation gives CASSLDPAGGPLAKNIQYF.

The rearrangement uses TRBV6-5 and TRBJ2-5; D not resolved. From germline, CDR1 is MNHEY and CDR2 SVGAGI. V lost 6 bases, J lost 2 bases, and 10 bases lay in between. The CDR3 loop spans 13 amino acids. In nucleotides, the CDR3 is TGTGCCAGCAGGGACCTCAATCAAGAGACCCAGTACTTC. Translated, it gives CASRDLNQETQYF.

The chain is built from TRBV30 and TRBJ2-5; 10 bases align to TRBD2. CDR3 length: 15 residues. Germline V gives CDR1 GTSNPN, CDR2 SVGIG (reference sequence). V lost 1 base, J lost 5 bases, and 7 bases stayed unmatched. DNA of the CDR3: TGTGCCTGGAGTGGAGGAGCGGGAGGGGGGGAGACCCAGTACTTC. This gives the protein CAWSGGAGGGETQYF.

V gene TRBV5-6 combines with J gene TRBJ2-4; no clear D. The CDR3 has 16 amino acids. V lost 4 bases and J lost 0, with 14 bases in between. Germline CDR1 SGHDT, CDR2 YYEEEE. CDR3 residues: CASSTGPPPAKNIQYF. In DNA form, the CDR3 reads TGTGCCAGCAGCACCGGACCCCCCCCAGCCAAAAACATTCAGTACTTC.

The CDR3 bases are TGTGCCAGCAGCTTGGAAGGGACAGGGGACTATGGCTACACCTTC. This sequence encodes CASSLEGTGDYGYTF. This chain links TRBV5-6 with TRBJ1-2, with 10 nucleotides matching TRBD1. Germline V gene sequence: CDR1 SGHDT, CDR2 YYEEEE. The ends lost 0 bases at V and 3 bases at J; junction bases unmatched: 2. The CDR3 runs to 15 residues.

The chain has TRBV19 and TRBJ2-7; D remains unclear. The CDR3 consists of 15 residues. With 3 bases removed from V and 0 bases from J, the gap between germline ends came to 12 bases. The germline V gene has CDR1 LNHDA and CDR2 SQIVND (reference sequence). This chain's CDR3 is CASSMSVTVSYEQYF. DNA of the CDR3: TGTGCCAGTAGTATGTCGGTGACGGTCTCCTACGAGCAGTACTTC.

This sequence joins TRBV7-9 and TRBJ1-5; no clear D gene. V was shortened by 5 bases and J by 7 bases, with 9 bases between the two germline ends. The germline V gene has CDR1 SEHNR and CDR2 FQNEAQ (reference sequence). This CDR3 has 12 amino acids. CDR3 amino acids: CASSPGLQPQHF. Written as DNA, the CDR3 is TGTGCCAGCAGCCCCGGGCTACAGCCCCAGCATTTT. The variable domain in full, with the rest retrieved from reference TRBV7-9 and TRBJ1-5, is DTGVSQNPRHKITKRGQNVTFRCDPISEHNRLYWYRQTLGQGPEFLTYFQNEAQLEKSRLLSDRFSAERPKGSFSTLEIQRTEQGDSAMYLCASSPGLQPQHFGDGTRLSIL.

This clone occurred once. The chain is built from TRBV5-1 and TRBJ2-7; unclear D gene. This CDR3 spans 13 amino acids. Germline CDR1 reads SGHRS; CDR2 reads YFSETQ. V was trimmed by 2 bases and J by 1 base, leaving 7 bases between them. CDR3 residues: CASSFSLSYEQYF. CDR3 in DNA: TGCGCCAGCAGCTTTTCTCTTTCCTACGAGCAGTACTTC.